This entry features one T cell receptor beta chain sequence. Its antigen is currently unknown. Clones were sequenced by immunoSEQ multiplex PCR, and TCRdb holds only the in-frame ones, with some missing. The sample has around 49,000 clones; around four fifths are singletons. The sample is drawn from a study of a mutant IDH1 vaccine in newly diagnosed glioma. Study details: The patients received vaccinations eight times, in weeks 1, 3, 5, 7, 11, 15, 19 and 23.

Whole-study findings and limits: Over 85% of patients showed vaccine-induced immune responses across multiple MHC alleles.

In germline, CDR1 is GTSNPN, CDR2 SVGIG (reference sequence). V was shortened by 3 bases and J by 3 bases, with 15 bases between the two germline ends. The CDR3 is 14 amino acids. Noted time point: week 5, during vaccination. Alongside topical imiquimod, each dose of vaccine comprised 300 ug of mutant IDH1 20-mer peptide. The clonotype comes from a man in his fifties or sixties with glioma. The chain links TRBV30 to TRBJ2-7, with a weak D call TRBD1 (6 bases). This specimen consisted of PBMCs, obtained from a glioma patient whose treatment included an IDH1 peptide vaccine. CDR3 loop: CAWRIKQGYYEQYF. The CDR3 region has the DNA TGTGCCTGGAGGATCAAACAGGGATACTACGAGCAGTACTTC.